This T cell receptor (beta chain) was sequenced in a study of T cells of healthy individuals. From the 5' RACE reads, TCRdb called clonotypes with MiXCR, one entry per CDR3 protein. The sample holds 90,000 to 100,000 distinct CDR3 sequences; roughly 18% are singletons and the top ten take roughly 6.2%. Trimming removed 6 bases from V and 6 bases from J, with 27 bases in between. This CDR3 is built from 18 residues. Germline V CDR1 and CDR2: MNHNY, SVGAGI (reference sequence). The source is a human donor in good health. This sequence joins TRBV6-6 and TRBJ2-1, with D unresolved. The CDR3 spells CASRHTVSHGRDRNEQFF. The CDR3 nucleotides read TGTGCCAGCAGACACACAGTTTCACACGGGCGAGACCGCAATGAGCAGTTCTTC.